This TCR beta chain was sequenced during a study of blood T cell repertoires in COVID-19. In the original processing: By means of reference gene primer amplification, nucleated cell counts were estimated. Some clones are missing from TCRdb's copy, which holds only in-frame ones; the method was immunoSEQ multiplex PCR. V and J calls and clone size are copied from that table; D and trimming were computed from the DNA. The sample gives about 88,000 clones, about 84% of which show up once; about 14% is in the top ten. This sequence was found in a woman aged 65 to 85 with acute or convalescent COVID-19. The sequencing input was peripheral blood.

CDR3 amino acids: CASSQGGRGRVNYGYTF. The CDR3 DNA reads TGTGCCAGCAGCCAAGGAGGCAGGGGGCGCGTTAACTATGGCTACACCTTC. V usage is TRBV3-1 (or the pseudogene TRBV3-2) and J usage is TRBJ1-2; 8 positions match TRBD1. The CDR3 runs to 17 residues. V dropped 1 base and J dropped 1; count of bases not matched to a gene: 8. CDR1 is LGHDT, CDR2 YNNKEL, per germline (reference sequence).